The text below deals with one T cell receptor (beta chain). The record originates from a study of blood T cell repertoires in COVID-19. Study as a whole: PBMCs, B-cell-depleted T cells, or T cells were the source of the cDNA or gDNA that made up the material.

Looked up from germline, CDR1 is SGHAT and CDR2 is FQNNGV. The CDR3 is 16 residues long. Trimming at V came to 5 bases and at J to 2 bases, leaving 9 bases not matched to a gene. The repertoire was sequenced with immunoSEQ multiplex PCR; TCRdb's copy has only in-frame clones and lacks some. The sample holds about 250,000 clones; 86% are singletons and the top ten take 5.5% to 6%. The chain links TRBV11-2 to TRBJ1-2; 9 bases are shared with TRBD1. This receptor was identified in a woman of 80 years or more with COVID-19, enrolled during active disease. Sample: peripheral blood. The CDR3 nucleotides are TGTGCCAGCAGCCAATCTTACAGGGGGCAGAACTATGGCTACACCTTC. Protein: CASSQSYRGQNYGYTF.